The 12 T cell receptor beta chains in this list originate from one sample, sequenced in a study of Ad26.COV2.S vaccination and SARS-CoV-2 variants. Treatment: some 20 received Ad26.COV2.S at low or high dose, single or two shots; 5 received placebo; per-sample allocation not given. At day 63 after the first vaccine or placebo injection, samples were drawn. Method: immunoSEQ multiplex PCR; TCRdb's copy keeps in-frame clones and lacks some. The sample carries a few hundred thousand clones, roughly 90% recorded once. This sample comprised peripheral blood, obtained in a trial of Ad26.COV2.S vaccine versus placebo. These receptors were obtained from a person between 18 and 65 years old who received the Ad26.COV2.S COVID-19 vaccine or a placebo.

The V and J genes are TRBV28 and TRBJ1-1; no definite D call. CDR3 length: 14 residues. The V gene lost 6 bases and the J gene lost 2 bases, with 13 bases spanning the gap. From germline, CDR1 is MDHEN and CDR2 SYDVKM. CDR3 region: CASRPKRVNTEAFF. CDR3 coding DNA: TGTGCCAGCAGACCCAAGCGGGTAAACACTGAAGCTTTCTTT.

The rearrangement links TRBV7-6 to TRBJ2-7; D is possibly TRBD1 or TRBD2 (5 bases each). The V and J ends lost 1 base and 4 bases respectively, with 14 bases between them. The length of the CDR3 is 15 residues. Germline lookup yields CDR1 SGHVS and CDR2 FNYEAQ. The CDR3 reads CASSLGSGSGYEQYF. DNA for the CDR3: TGTGCCAGCAGCTTAGGTTCAGGGAGTGGTTACGAGCAGTACTTC.

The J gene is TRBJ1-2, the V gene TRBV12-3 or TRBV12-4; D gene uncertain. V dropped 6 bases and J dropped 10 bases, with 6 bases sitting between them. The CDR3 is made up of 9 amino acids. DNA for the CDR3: TGTGCCAGCAGCTCCCCCTACACCTTC. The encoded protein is CASSSPYTF.

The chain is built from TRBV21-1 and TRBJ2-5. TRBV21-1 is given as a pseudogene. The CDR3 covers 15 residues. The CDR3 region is CASTVRTGGRETQYF. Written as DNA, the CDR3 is TGTGCCAGCACCGTTCGAACCGGGGGCAGGGAGACCCAGTACTTC.

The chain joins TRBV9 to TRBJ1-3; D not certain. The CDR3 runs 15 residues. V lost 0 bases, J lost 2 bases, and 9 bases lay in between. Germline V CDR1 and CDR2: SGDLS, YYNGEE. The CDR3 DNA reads TGTGCCAGCAGCGTAGGGATTAGTCCTGGAAACACCATATATTTT. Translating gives CASSVGISPGNTIYF.

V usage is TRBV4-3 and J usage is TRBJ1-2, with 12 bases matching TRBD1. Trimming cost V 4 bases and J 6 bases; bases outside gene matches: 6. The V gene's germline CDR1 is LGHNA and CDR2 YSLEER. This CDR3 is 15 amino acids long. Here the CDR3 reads CASSPRDRGRDGYTF. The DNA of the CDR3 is TGCGCCAGCAGCCCCCGGGACAGGGGGCGGGATGGCTACACCTTC.

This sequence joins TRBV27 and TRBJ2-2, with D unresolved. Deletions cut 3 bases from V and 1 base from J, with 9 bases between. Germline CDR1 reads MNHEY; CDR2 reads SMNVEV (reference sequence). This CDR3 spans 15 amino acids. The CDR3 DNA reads TGTGCCAGCAGTTTTCGGCAGGAGAACACCGGGGAGCTGTTTTTT. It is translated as CASSFRQENTGELFF.

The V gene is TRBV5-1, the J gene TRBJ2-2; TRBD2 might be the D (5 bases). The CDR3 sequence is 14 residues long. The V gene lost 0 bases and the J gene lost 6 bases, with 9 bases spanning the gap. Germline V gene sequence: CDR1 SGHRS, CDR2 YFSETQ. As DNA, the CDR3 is TGCGCCAGCAGCTTGGCCCCGGGGTCCGGGGAGCTGTTTTTT. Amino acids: CASSLAPGSGELFF. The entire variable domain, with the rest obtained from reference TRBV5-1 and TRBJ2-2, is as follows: KAGVTQTPRYLIKTRGQQVTLSCSPISGHRSVSWYQQTPGQGLQFLFEYFSETQRNKGNFPGRFSGRQFSNSRSEMNVSTLELGDSALYLCASSLAPGSGELFFGEGSRLTVL.

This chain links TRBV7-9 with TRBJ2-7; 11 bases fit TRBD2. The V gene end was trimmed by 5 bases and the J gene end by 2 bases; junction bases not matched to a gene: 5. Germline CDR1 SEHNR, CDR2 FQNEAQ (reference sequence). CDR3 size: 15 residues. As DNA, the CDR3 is TGTGCCAGCAGCCCCGGGACTAGCGGTACCTACGAGCAGTACTTC. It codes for CASSPGTSGTYEQYF.

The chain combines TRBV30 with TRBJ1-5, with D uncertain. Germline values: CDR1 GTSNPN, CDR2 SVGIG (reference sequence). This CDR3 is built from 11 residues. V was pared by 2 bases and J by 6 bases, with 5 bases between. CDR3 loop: CAWSKGQPQHF. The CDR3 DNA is TGTGCCTGGAGTAAAGGTCAGCCCCAGCATTTT. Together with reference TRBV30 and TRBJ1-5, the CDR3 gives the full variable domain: SQTIHQWPATLVQPVGSPLSLECTVEGTSNPNLYWYRQAAGRGLQLLFYSVGIGQISSEVPQNLSASRPQDRQFILSSKKLLLSDSGFYLCAWSKGQPQHFGDGTRLSIL.

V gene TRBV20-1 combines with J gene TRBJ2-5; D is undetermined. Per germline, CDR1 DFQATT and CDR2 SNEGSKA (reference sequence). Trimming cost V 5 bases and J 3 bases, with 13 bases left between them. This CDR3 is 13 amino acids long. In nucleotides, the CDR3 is TGCAGTGCTGGTGGAACGGTGGAAGAGACCCAGTACTTC. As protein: CSAGGTVEETQYF.

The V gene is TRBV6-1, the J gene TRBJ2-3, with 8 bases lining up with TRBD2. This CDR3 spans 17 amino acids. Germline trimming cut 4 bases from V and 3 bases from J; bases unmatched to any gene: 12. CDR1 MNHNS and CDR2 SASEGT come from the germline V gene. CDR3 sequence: CASSVGSRGGRTDTQYF. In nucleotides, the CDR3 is TGTGCCAGCAGTGTGGGTAGCCGGGGGGGTAGGACAGATACGCAGTATTTT.